This record concerns one TCR beta chain sequence. Its antigen is not known. TCRdb called the 5' RACE reads again in MiXCR, with one record for every CDR3 protein. The sample has 300,000 to 400,000 distinct CDR3 sequences; under 15% are singletons. This sample is drawn from a study of T-cell memory formation after mild COVID-19. Overall study: For the most part, TCR clusters were specific to one donor. Regarding the study as a whole: Clones shrinking from day 15 to 85 showed even CD4/CD8 mixes; later expanders tilted CD4+. Researchers found some responding clones in pre-infection memory, a sign that cross-reactive memory joined. For second-wave clones that peaked at day 37, SARS-CoV-2 specificity went unverified.

The CDR3 runs 17 residues. Trimming shortened V by 0 bases and J by 6 bases, and 19 bases separated the two germline ends. Germline V gene lookup returns CDR1 SGHRS and CDR2 YFSETQ. The V and J genes are TRBV5-1 and TRBJ1-5; D is possibly TRBD1 (6 bases). The TCR comes from a man aged 18 to 30 who had mild COVID-19 (a few samples of this study predate the infection). Cell type and time point are not known. The sequenced sample consisted of PBMCs or a T cell subset sorted from them (not recorded which). CDR3 loop: CASSLDPGAPYRQPQHF. DNA for the CDR3: TGCGCCAGCAGCTTGGACCCAGGGGCGCCATATCGTCAGCCCCAGCATTTT. Full variable domain (outside the CDR3, taken from reference TRBV5-1 and TRBJ1-5): KAGVTQTPRYLIKTRGQQVTLSCSPISGHRSVSWYQQTPGQGLQFLFEYFSETQRNKGNFPGRFSGRQFSNSRSEMNVSTLELGDSALYLCASSLDPGAPYRQPQHFGDGTRLSIL.